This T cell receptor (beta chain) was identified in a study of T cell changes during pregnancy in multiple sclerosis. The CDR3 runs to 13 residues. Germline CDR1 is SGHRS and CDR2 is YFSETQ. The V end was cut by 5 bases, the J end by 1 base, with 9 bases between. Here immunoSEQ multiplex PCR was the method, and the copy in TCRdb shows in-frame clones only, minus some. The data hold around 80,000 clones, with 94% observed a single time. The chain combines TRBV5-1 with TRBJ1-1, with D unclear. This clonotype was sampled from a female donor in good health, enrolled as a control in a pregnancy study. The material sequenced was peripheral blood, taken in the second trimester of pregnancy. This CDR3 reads CASREASNTEAFF. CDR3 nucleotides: TGCGCCAGCAGGGAGGCCTCGAACACTGAAGCTTTCTTT.